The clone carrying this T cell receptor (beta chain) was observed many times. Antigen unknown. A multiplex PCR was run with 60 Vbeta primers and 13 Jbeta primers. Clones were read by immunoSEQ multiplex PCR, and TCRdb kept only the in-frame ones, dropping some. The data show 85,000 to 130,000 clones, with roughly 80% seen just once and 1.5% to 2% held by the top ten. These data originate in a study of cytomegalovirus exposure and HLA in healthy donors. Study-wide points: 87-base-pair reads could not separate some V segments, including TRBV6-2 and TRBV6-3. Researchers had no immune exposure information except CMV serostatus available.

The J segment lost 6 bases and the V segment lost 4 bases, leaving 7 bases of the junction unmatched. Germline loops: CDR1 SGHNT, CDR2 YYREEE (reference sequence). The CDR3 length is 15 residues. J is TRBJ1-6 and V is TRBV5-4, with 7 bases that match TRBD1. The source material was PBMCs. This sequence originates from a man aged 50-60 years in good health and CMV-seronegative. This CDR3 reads CASSAAGQPNSPLHF. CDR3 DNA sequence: TGTGCCAGCAGCGCGGCGGGACAGCCTAATTCACCCCTCCACTTT.